These T cell receptor beta chains were read from a single sample in a study of CD4 and CD8 cells across lung adenocarcinoma regions. Each CDR3 protein is one row after TCRdb ran MiXCR on the PCR reads. This table has around 20,000 distinct CDR3 sequences, 45% to 55% appearing once. Sequenced sample: CD4+ T cells from the margin of a lung tumor. The receptor source for this set is a male donor with lung adenocarcinoma. The CD4 and CD8 labels of this study may be unreliable. CDR3s include the opening cysteine and the closing phenylalanine or tryptophan. A D gene is named only where the DNA matches it firmly. Not every row has a clone size; where given, it reads once, few, many or a size class.

d_gene: .; abundance: .; j_gene: TRBJ2-4; v_gene: TRBV25-1; CDR3aa: CASSELGPWAKDTQYF; CDR3nt: TGTGCCAGCAGTGAATTGGGGCCGTGGGCCAAAGACACTCAGTATTTC
d_gene: .; abundance: .; j_gene: TRBJ1-1; v_gene: TRBV10-2; CDR3aa: CASRRLTNTDSFF; CDR3nt: TGCGCCAGCAGGCGATTGACGAACACTGACTCTTTCTTT
d_gene: TRBD2; abundance: medium-sized; j_gene: TRBJ2-7; v_gene: TRBV27; CDR3aa: CASRARLAGGPVEQYF; CDR3nt: TGTGCCAGCAGAGCTCGCTTAGCGGGAGGGCCCGTCGAGCAGTACTTC
d_gene: .; abundance: .; j_gene: TRBJ2-5; v_gene: TRBV6-1; CDR3aa: CASSEGTLERETQYF; CDR3nt: TGTGCCAGCAGTGAGGGGACGTTAGAAAGGGAGACCCAGTACTTC
d_gene: TRBD1; abundance: many; j_gene: TRBJ1-4; v_gene: TRBV30; CDR3aa: CAGTGEGEKLFF; CDR3nt: TGTGCCGGAACAGGGGAGGGTGAAAAACTGTTTTTT
d_gene: .; abundance: .; j_gene: TRBJ2-5; v_gene: TRBV10-1; CDR3aa: CASSELVGVGGRAQETQYF; CDR3nt: TGCGCCAGCAGTGAGTTAGTGGGGGTCGGGGGCCGAGCCCAAGAGACCCAGTACTTC
d_gene: .; abundance: .; j_gene: TRBJ2-5; v_gene: TRBV10-2; CDR3aa: CASSEPGPEETQYF; CDR3nt: TGCGCCAGCAGTGAGCCGGGGCCCGAAGAGACCCAGTACTTC
d_gene: .; abundance: many; j_gene: TRBJ2-1; v_gene: TRBV14; CDR3aa: CASSQAGRNNEQFF; CDR3nt: TGTGCCAGCAGCCAAGCGGGCAGGAACAATGAGCAGTTCTTC
d_gene: .; abundance: .; j_gene: TRBJ2-1; v_gene: TRBV6-1; CDR3aa: CASSANSRIRQFF; CDR3nt: TGTGCCAGCAGTGCGAACTCCCGAATTCGGCAGTTCTTC
d_gene: .; abundance: many; j_gene: TRBJ1-2; v_gene: TRBV14; CDR3aa: CASSQGAQGGYTF; CDR3nt: TGTGCCAGCAGCCAAGGAGCACAGGGAGGCTACACCTTC
d_gene: .; abundance: .; j_gene: TRBJ2-4; v_gene: TRBV6-5; CDR3aa: CASSSRGLRLRGKNIQYF; CDR3nt: TGTGCCAGCAGTTCCCGCGGACTGCGGCTGAGAGGCAAAAACATTCAGTACTTC
d_gene: .; abundance: .; j_gene: TRBJ1-1; v_gene: TRBV27; CDR3aa: CASSLSSAGNTEAFF; CDR3nt: TGTGCCAGCAGTTTATCGTCGGCCGGGAACACTGAAGCTTTCTTT
d_gene: .; abundance: .; j_gene: TRBJ2-5; v_gene: TRBV5-1; CDR3aa: CASSDRGQTRETQYF; CDR3nt: TGCGCCAGCAGCGACCGCGGACAGACTCGCGAGACCCAGTACTTC
d_gene: TRBD2; abundance: few; j_gene: TRBJ2-3; v_gene: TRBV30; CDR3aa: CACDGGGPTDTQYF; CDR3nt: TGTGCCTGTGACGGGGGAGGGCCCACAGATACGCAGTATTTT
d_gene: TRBD2; abundance: .; j_gene: TRBJ2-4; v_gene: TRBV10-1; CDR3aa: CGTSTSGAKDTQYF; CDR3nt: TGCGGCACCTCGACTAGCGGGGCCAAAGATACGCAGTATTTC
d_gene: .; abundance: .; j_gene: TRBJ1-2; v_gene: TRBV14; CDR3aa: CASSPDPSYGYTF; CDR3nt: TGTGCCAGCAGCCCGGACCCTTCCTATGGCTACACCTTC
d_gene: .; abundance: many; j_gene: TRBJ1-3; v_gene: TRBV6-1; CDR3aa: CATTRSTGGTIYF; CDR3nt: TGTGCCACCACTAGGAGTACCGGAGGCACCATATATTTT